This T cell receptor (beta chain) was obtained from a study of blood T cell repertoires in COVID-19. Study information: Samples of COVID-19 (acute and convalescent) were obtained from the United States, Italy and Spain. The analysed material was cDNA or gDNA that came from T cells, B-cell-depleted T cells, or PBMCs.

The CDR3 is 17 amino acids. Per germline, CDR1 LGHDT and CDR2 YNNKEL (reference sequence). The germline V and J ends were trimmed by 5 bases and 2 bases, with 20 bases remaining between them. Original methodology: Reference gene primer amplification gave nucleated cell count estimates. Profiling relied on immunoSEQ multiplex PCR, and the TCRdb table lists in-frame clones only, not all of them. V, J and clone size reflect that table, while D and trimming were determined from the DNA. The sample lists fewer than 150,000 clones, around 86% occurring once. The chain links TRBV3-1 (or the pseudogene TRBV3-2) to TRBJ2-3; a possible D gene is TRBD2 (6 bases). Material: peripheral blood. The sequence was collected from a human donor in a cohort sampled during active COVID-19. This CDR3 is CASSSRLGGWNTDTQYF. The CDR3, as DNA: TGTGCCAGCAGCAGTCGACTCGGGGGTTGGAACACAGATACGCAGTATTTT.